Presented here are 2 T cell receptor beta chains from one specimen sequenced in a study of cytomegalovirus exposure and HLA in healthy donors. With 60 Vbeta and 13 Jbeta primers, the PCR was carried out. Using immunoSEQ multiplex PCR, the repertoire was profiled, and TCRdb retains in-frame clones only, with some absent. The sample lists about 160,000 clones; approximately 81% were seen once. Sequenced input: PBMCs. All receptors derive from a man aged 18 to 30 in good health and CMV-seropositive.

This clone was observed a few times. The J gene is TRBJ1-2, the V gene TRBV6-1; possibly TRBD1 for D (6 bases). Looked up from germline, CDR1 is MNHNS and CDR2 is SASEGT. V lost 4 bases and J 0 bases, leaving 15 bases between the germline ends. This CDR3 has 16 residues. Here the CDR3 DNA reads TGTGCCAGCAGTGGGAGATACAGGGCAGCTAACTATGGCTACACCTTC. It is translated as CASSGRYRAANYGYTF.

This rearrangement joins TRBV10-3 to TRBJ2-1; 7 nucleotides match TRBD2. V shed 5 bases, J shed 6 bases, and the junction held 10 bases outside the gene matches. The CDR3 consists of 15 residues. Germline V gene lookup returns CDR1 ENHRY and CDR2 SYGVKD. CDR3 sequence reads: CAISPTSAGRNEQFF. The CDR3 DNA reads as TGTGCCATCAGTCCCACTAGCGCGGGACGCAATGAGCAGTTCTTC.